This TCR beta chain was sequenced during a study of shared clonotypes between healthy human individuals. Study as a whole: Contributing individuals were a couple of females and a few males aged 18 to 49. General study results and limits: The sharing of 5% to 6.5% of naive CD4 clonotypes was seen across a handful of donors. The study found lower generation probabilities in non-shared clonotypes than in those shared by all four donors.

V shed 6 bases and J 7 bases; nucleotides not matched to a gene: 7. CDR3 length: 13 amino acids. Germline CDR1 is MGHRA and CDR2 is YSYEKL. The assay ran at deep level. Assay used: immunoSEQ multiplex PCR; TCRdb lists only in-frame clones, some missing. This table holds about 2.3 million clones, roughly 90% found once. Only a few counts were recorded for this clone. The antigen is undetermined. The sequencing sample was made of naive CD4+ T cells from PBMCs. The subset: CD45RA+ positively selected. The chain is built from TRBV4-1 and TRBJ2-7, with 9 bases identical to TRBD1. The sequence derives from a man between 18 and 35 years old in good health. Some clones in this sample may be carry-over from other donors' samples. CDR3: CASRSTGGGEQYF. As DNA, the CDR3 is TGCGCCAGCAGGTCGACAGGGGGAGGTGAGCAGTACTTC.